This entry concerns a single TCR beta chain. Its antigen is unknown. It has no much larger one-base neighbor in the sample; base qualities were not kept. The sample comes from a study of CD8 T cells in Susac syndrome (dated by TCRdb to the late 2010s). About the full investigation: Repertoire sequencing was used to test whether CD8+ T cell activation and differentiation in Susac syndrome was antigen driven.

Sequences MNHEY (CDR1) and SVGEGT (CDR2) are obtained from the germline V gene. The CDR3 runs 14 amino acids, cysteine and phenylalanine included. The DNA shown is the 42-base CDR3, in frame from base 1. Trimming removed 6 bases from V and 2 bases from J; the gene matches leave 4 bases unexplained. High-throughput TCR beta sequencing profiled peripheral blood CD8+ and CD4+ T cells from healthy donors, Susac syndrome patients and multiple sclerosis patients. The healthy donors served as controls matched for age and sex. Bulk CD8+ and CD4+ T cells were purified by magnetic negative isolation, whereas CD8+ TEMRA cells were enriched by FACS. Blood was collected in EDTA tubes and processed within 24 hours, with PBMCs isolated through density gradient centrifugation. PBMCs intended for TCR sequencing were cryopreserved in liquid nitrogen and were subsequently thawed in a 37 degrees C water bath. A purity of at least 90% was achieved for sorted or isolated CD4+, CD8+ and CD8+ TEMRA cells.

RNA was extracted using the RNeasy kit, and roughly 0.5 to 1 microgram was reverse transcribed with random hexamers. The immunoSEQ multiplex PCR assay, which covers 54 Vbeta and 13 Jbeta segments, was used to amplify TCR beta CDR3 regions. PCR amplification bias was corrected by using a synthetic template baseline for primer optimization and computational correction. The original pipeline was this. Reads were annotated to V, D and J genes per IMGT and analyzed with immunoSEQ Analyzer, keeping only productive sequences. Clonality was computed as one minus Shannon entropy normalized by log2 of the number of productive unique sequences. For each patient and control, public and private clones were evaluated among the 100 most prevalent clones. Susac-specific clones were defined as absent from healthy and MS cohorts, 1052 published viral clones and other ImmuneACCESS disease sequences. TCRdb trimmed public reads at Q25 via fastp, called clones via MiXCR and kept in-frame beta chains. Identical CDR3 protein sequences are pooled into one entry, listed with their most common genes and DNA. The authors' filters were not applied to this entry. This sample lists approximately 120,000 distinct CDR3 sequences; around 94% were detected once. The top ten clones comprise under 0.095% of the sample.

The paper's findings and limits, for the study overall: The number of individuals in the TCR sequencing and HLA analysis was recognized as being relatively small.

The origin of this receptor is a human donor in good health. The rearranged segments are TRBV6-2 or TRBV6-3 and TRBJ1-2, with 9 bases matching TRBD1. Material for sequencing was CD4+ T cells from PBMCs. The CDR3 is CASSLGTGNYGYTF. The sequenced DNA: TGTGCCAGCAGCCTCGGGACAGGGAACTATGGCTACACCTTC.